Listed below are T cell receptor beta chains from one sample, sequenced in a study of shared clonotypes between healthy human individuals. TCRdb's copy holds only in-frame clones and misses some; the assay was immunoSEQ multiplex PCR. Counted here are fewer than 130,000 clones, about 67% occurring once; the ten biggest clones make up around 24%. The material sequenced was memory CD8+ T cells sorted from blood. The receptors stem from a woman aged 25-40 years in good health. Both conserved end residues are part of each CDR3. The D gene is left open where the match is weak. Clone size is not always given. Where it is, it says once, few, many or a class for expanded clones.

CDR3 length | J gene | V gene | D gene | clone size | CDR3 protein | CDR3 DNA
15 | TRBJ2-7 | TRBV15 | . | . | CATSRDFGGSYEQYF | TGTGCCACCAGCAGAGATTTTGGCGGCTCCTACGAGCAGTACTTC
15 | TRBJ2-7 | TRBV25-1 | . | few | CASSGSTGLSYEQYF | TGTGCCAGCAGTGGAAGTACAGGCCTCTCCTACGAGCAGTACTTC
12 | TRBJ1-5 | TRBV28 | . | . | CASLGRVSPQHF | TGTGCCAGCTTGGGACGGGTGTCGCCCCAGCATTTT
19 | TRBJ2-7 | TRBV28 | TRBD2 | . | CASSLPGTSGKRLTYEQYF | TGTGCCAGCAGTTTACCCGGGACTAGCGGGAAGAGGCTCACCTACGAGCAGTACTTC
13 | TRBJ2-3 | TRBV9 | . | . | CASRNIRTDTQYF | TGTGCCAGCAGAAATATCCGAACAGATACGCAGTATTTT
12 | TRBJ2-7 | TRBV11-3 | . | . | CASSASSYEQYF | TGTGCCAGCAGCGCTAGCTCCTACGAGCAGTACTTC
13 | TRBJ2-5 | TRBV4-1 | . | . | CASSQGQKETQYF | TGCGCCAGCAGCCAAGGGCAGAAAGAGACCCAGTACTTC
15 | TRBJ2-7 | TRBV7-9 | TRBD1 | . | CASSLTGTGVDEQYF | TGTGCCAGCAGCCTAACGGGGACAGGGGTAGACGAGCAGTACTTC
14 | TRBJ1-5 | TRBV6-6 | TRBD1 | . | CASSYTGGAQPQHF | TGTGCCAGCAGTTACACAGGGGGGGCTCAGCCCCAGCATTTT
16 | TRBJ1-1 | TRBV10-3 | TRBD1 | once | CAISEGQGVIDTEAFF | TGTGCCATCAGTGAGGGACAGGGGGTTATCGACACTGAAGCTTTCTTT
14 | TRBJ2-1 | TRBV27 | TRBD2 | once | CASRRETFYNEQFF | TGTGCCAGCAGGCGGGAGACATTCTACAATGAGCAGTTCTTC
18 | TRBJ2-1 | TRBV15 | . | . | CATSIPPDFSSSYNEQFF | TGTGCCACCAGCATCCCTCCCGACTTCTCTAGCTCCTACAATGAGCAGTTCTTC
12 | TRBJ2-2 | TRBV6-5 | . | few | CASSGIDGELFF | TGTGCCAGCAGTGGCATAGACGGGGAGCTGTTTTTT
15 | TRBJ2-7 | TRBV27 | . | . | CASSFRPGRAYEQYF | TGTGCCAGCAGTTTTAGGCCAGGGAGAGCCTACGAGCAGTACTTC
15 | TRBJ2-1 | TRBV29-1 | . | few | CSVEEQVKVYNEQFF | TGCAGCGTTGAAGAGCAGGTTAAGGTGTACAATGAGCAGTTCTTC
16 | TRBJ2-5 | TRBV7-9 | . | . | CASSLAWRARGGTQYF | TGTGCCAGCAGCTTGGCCTGGCGGGCCAGGGGGGGGACCCAGTACTTC
16 | TRBJ2-1 | TRBV4-1 | . | . | CASSQVWSSTYNEQFF | TGCGCCAGCAGCCAAGTATGGAGTTCGACCTACAATGAGCAGTTCTTC
15 | TRBJ1-2 | TRBV6-1 | TRBD1 | . | CASSEGDRASYGYTF | TGTGCCAGCAGTGAAGGGGACAGAGCTAGCTATGGCTACACCTTC
15 | TRBJ2-5 | TRBV6-5 | TRBD1 | . | CASSAPDREYETQYF | TGTGCCAGCAGTGCACCCGACAGGGAATACGAGACCCAGTACTTC
16 | TRBJ2-3 | TRBV16 | . | . | CASSQSAQGIADTQYF | TGTGCCAGCAGCCAATCTGCGCAAGGAATCGCAGATACGCAGTATTTT
14 | TRBJ1-2 | TRBV28 | . | . | CASAQGGHFYGYTF | TGTGCCAGCGCGCAAGGTGGACACTTCTATGGCTACACCTTC
15 | TRBJ2-1 | TRBV28 | . | . | CASSLGGEGENEQFF | TGTGCCAGCAGTTTGGGAGGGGAGGGGGAAAATGAGCAGTTCTTC
13 | TRBJ1-1 | TRBV7-2 | . | . | CASSSQGDTEAFF | TGTGCCAGCAGCTCACAGGGAGACACTGAAGCTTTCTTT
15 | TRBJ2-3 | TRBV2 | TRBD2 | few | CASRPSGMRTDTQYF | TGTGCCAGCAGGCCTAGCGGGATGCGCACAGATACGCAGTATTTT
12 | TRBJ1-1 | TRBV28 | . | few | CASSPGNTEAFF | TGTGCCAGCAGCCCCGGGAACACTGAAGCTTTCTTT
14 | TRBJ2-7 | TRBV7-2 | . | few | CASSPQRSYYEQYF | TGTGCCAGCAGCCCTCAACGCAGTTACTACGAGCAGTACTTC
15 | TRBJ2-1 | TRBV25-1 | TRBD1 | many | CASAPPDRVPGEQFF | TGTGCCAGCGCCCCGCCGGACAGGGTACCAGGTGAGCAGTTCTTC
13 | TRBJ2-1 | TRBV11-2 | TRBD1 | . | CATRDSSYNEQFF | TGTGCCACCCGGGACAGCTCCTACAATGAGCAGTTCTTC
13 | TRBJ2-7 | TRBV5-8 | . | . | CASSPGLSYEQYF | TGTGCCAGCAGTCCCGGGCTCTCCTACGAGCAGTACTTC
12 | TRBJ2-7 | TRBV7-6 | TRBD1 | . | CASSWDRGEQYF | TGTGCCAGCAGCTGGGACAGGGGGGAGCAGTACTTC
15 | TRBJ1-4 | TRBV6-6 | TRBD1 | . | CASSPTGGPNEKLFF | TGTGCCAGCAGTCCGACAGGGGGTCCTAATGAAAAACTGTTTTTT
10 | TRBJ2-7 | TRBV28 | . | few | CVGRGLEQYF | TGTGTCGGGCGGGGGCTCGAGCAGTACTTC
12 | TRBJ2-2 | TRBV7-6 | . | . | CASSLNTGELFF | TGTGCCAGCAGCTTAAACACCGGGGAGCTGTTTTTT
15 | TRBJ1-4 | TRBV2 | . | few | CAGSVGGLEYEKLFF | TGTGCCGGCTCTGTGGGGGGACTAGAATATGAAAAACTGTTTTTT
15 | TRBJ1-5 | TRBV5-1 | . | . | CASSLRVFCHQPQHF | TGCGCCAGCAGCTTGAGAGTATTTTGCCATCAGCCCCAGCATTTT